This record covers a single T cell receptor beta chain. Its antigen is still unknown. The PCR used 60 Vbeta and 13 Jbeta primers. TCRdb's copy holds only in-frame clones and misses some; the assay was immunoSEQ multiplex PCR. The sample records 110,000 to 150,000 clones, about 64% being singletons. The sample comes from a study of cytomegalovirus exposure and HLA in healthy donors. General study findings and limits: A later analysis linked a missense DCLRE1C variant to TCR beta V- and J-gene trimming. Exclusion as indistinguishable affected some V segments, including TRBV6-2 and TRBV6-3. Most TCR sequences proved rare, with some public TCRs found in many donors.

CDR1 MNHEY and CDR2 SVGAGI come from the germline V gene. J was trimmed by 14 bases and V by 0 bases; bases with no gene match: 10. The CDR3 has 14 residues. This rearrangement joins TRBV6-5 to TRBJ2-4; 7 bases are shared with TRBD1. This TCR was recovered from a man aged 60 to 69 in good health and CMV-seronegative. The sequenced sample consisted of PBMCs. The CDR3 DNA sequence: TGTGCCAGCAGTTACTCGATCAGACAGGGCCCGGAGTACTTC. Protein sequence: CASSYSIRQGPEYF.